These 19 T cell receptor beta chains share one sample of origin, sequenced in a study of cytomegalovirus exposure and HLA in healthy donors. Primers: 60 Vbeta forward and 13 Jbeta reverse. Here immunoSEQ multiplex PCR was the method, and the copy in TCRdb shows in-frame clones only, minus some. The repertoire holds some 66,000 clones, with roughly 80% as singletons. The source material was PBMCs. The receptors derive from a woman younger than 45 in good health and CMV-seronegative.

This clone was seen more than once but under ten times. The CDR3 loop reads CASSPSYIKTVTGANVLTF. In nucleotides, the CDR3 is TGTGCCAGCTCACCCAGCTATATAAAGACAGTAACTGGGGCCAACGTCCTGACTTTC. This chain uses TRBV18 with TRBJ2-6, with TRBD1 as a possible D gene (5 bases). The CDR3 consists of 19 residues. Germline V gene sequence: CDR1 KGHSH, CDR2 LQKENI. The V gene lost 3 bases and the J gene lost 2 bases, with 20 bases spanning the gap.

Points on this clone: A read error may produce the germline difference seen at one junction end. The V call is TRBV7-9, the J call TRBJ2-7, with 9 bases fitting TRBD1. This CDR3 region has 14 residues. Germline lookup yields CDR1 SEHNR and CDR2 FQNEAQ (reference sequence). Written as DNA, the CDR3 is TGTTCCAGCAGCTCACCGGGACAGGGCTACGAGCAGTACTTC. It encodes CSSSSPGQGYEQYF. Looking up the rest from reference TRBV7-9 and TRBJ2-7 gives the full variable domain: DTGVSQNPRHKITKRGQNVTFRCDPISEHNRLYWYRQTLGQGPEFLTYFQNEAQLEKSRLLSDRFSAERPKGSFSTLEIQRTEQGDSAMYLCSSSSPGQGYEQYFGPGTRLTVT.

The table lists this clone with a count of one. The chain carries TRBV18 and TRBJ1-6; perhaps TRBD1 as D (5 bases). Looked up from germline, CDR1 is KGHSH and CDR2 is LQKENI. The CDR3 sequence is 15 residues long. Trimming took off 2 bases at V and 7 bases at J, with 12 bases between the two ends. The DNA for the CDR3 is TGTGCCAGCTCACCAGATCCAGGGAGGAATTCACCCCTCCACTTT. As protein: CASSPDPGRNSPLHF.

The rearrangement joins TRBV5-6 to TRBJ2-7; TRBD1 agrees at 10 bases. The CDR3 runs to 16 residues. The junction had 14 bases not matched to a gene; V was cut back by 4 bases and J by 7 bases. Germline V gene sequence: CDR1 SGHDT, CDR2 YYEEEE. The CDR3 DNA is TGTGCCAGCAGCCCCTATCGGGGGACAGGGGTAACTGAGCAGTACTTC. Translation gives CASSPYRGTGVTEQYF.

The V and J genes are TRBV5-6 and TRBJ2-5, with 9 bases fitting TRBD2. Germline lookup yields CDR1 SGHDT and CDR2 YYEEEE. The CDR3 sequence is 15 residues long. The ends lost 0 bases at V and 8 bases at J; junction bases unmatched: 8. CDR3 DNA: TGTGCCAGCAGCTTGGAACCGGGACTAGCCCGAACCCAGTACTTC. Its translation: CASSLEPGLARTQYF. Filled out from reference TRBV5-6 and TRBJ2-5, the complete variable domain reads DAGVTQSPTHLIKTRGQQVTLRCSPKSGHDTVSWYQQALGQGPQFIFQYYEEEERQRGNFPDRFSGHQFPNYSSELNVNALLLGDSALYLCASSLEPGLARTQYFGPGTRLLVL.

The V and J genes are TRBV7-9 and TRBJ1-2; tentative D call: TRBD1 (5 bases). The germline V gene has CDR1 SEHNR and CDR2 FQNEAQ (reference sequence). Trimming removed 1 base from V and 0 bases from J, with 9 bases in between. The CDR3 runs 15 residues. CDR3: CASSLEQVANYGYTF. In DNA form, the CDR3 reads TGTGCCAGCAGCTTAGAACAGGTAGCTAACTATGGCTACACCTTC. Complete variable domain (other parts from reference TRBV7-9 and TRBJ1-2): DTGVSQNPRHKITKRGQNVTFRCDPISEHNRLYWYRQTLGQGPEFLTYFQNEAQLEKSRLLSDRFSAERPKGSFSTLEIQRTEQGDSAMYLCASSLEQVANYGYTFGSGTRLTVV.

The genes are TRBV7-2 and TRBJ2-5; TRBD2 might be the D (7 bases). V was trimmed by 5 bases and J by 2 bases, leaving 15 bases between them. The germline V gene encodes CDR1 SGHTA and CDR2 FQGNSA. The CDR3 is 15 residues long. The CDR3 here is CASSPPGGLQETQYF. CDR3 sequence (DNA): TGTGCCAGCAGCCCCCCCGGGGGGCTTCAAGAGACCCAGTACTTC.

The chain is built from TRBV9 and TRBJ2-1; 7 bases map to TRBD2. Germline V gives CDR1 SGDLS, CDR2 YYNGEE. CDR3 size: 14 residues. V gave up 6 bases and J gave up 3 bases; unmatched junction bases: 6. The CDR3 sequence: CASTSSGHYNEQFF. CDR3 nucleotides: TGTGCCAGCACTTCTAGCGGCCACTACAATGAGCAGTTCTTC.

The chain is built from TRBV7-2 and TRBJ2-1, with D possibly matching TRBD1 (6 bases). Germline loops: CDR1 SGHTA, CDR2 FQGNSA. The CDR3 covers 16 residues. The germline V and J ends were trimmed by 1 base and 6 bases, with 16 bases remaining between them. The CDR3 nucleotides are TGTGCCAGCAGCTTAGTTGTGGGGCTAGGGGGCAATGAGCAGTTCTTC. It is translated as CASSLVVGLGGNEQFF. The entire variable domain, with the rest obtained from reference TRBV7-2 and TRBJ2-1, is as follows: GAGVSQSPSNKVTEKGKDVELRCDPISGHTALYWYRQSLGQGLEFLIYFQGNSAPDKSGLPSDRFSAERTGGSVSTLTIQRTQQEDSAVYLCASSLVVGLGGNEQFFGPGTRLTVL.

The V and J genes are TRBV2 and TRBJ2-7, with D maybe TRBD1 (6 bases). The CDR3 totals 14 residues. V lost 6 bases and J 0 bases, leaving 12 bases between the germline ends. Germline lookup yields CDR1 SNHLY and CDR2 FYNNEI. CDR3 coding DNA: TGTGCCAGCAGCCCCGACAGGAGCTCCTACGAGCAGTACTTC. Its translation is CASSPDRSSYEQYF. Combining the CDR3 with reference TRBV2 and TRBJ2-7 gives the whole variable domain EPEVTQTPSHQVTQMGQEVILRCVPISNHLYFYWYRQILGQKVEFLVSFYNNEISEKSEIFDDQFSVERPDGSNFTLKIRSTKLEDSAMYFCASSPDRSSYEQYFGPGTRLTVT.

This clone was seen just once. The chain links TRBV10-1 to TRBJ2-5; D is undetermined. The J call may not be correct, given that the DNA end is closer to TRBJ2-7. This CDR3 region has 13 residues. Germline V CDR1 and CDR2: WNHNN, SYGVQD (reference sequence). CDR3 DNA: TGCGCCAGCAGCGACGGAAATTACTACGAGCAGTACTTC. Translating it yields CASSDGNYYEQYF.

The chain joins TRBV6-5 to TRBJ1-6, with TRBD1 identical over 10 bases. CDR3 size: 15 residues. Trimming took 0 bases from V and 10 from J; bases not matched to a gene: 3. Germline CDR1 reads MNHEY; CDR2 reads SVGAGI. The CDR3 loop is CASSYSDRGFSPLHF. CDR3 in DNA: TGTGCCAGCAGTTACTCGGACAGGGGGTTCTCACCCCTCCACTTT.

The chain carries TRBV2 and TRBJ2-2, with 7 bases matching TRBD1. The germline gives CDR1 SNHLY, CDR2 FYNNEI. This CDR3 contains 16 residues. V dropped 6 bases and J dropped 4; count of bases not matched to a gene: 11. The CDR3 region is CASRPSPTGITGELFF. The CDR3 nucleotides read TGTGCCAGCAGACCCTCCCCGACAGGGATCACCGGGGAGCTGTTTTTT. Using reference TRBV2 and TRBJ2-2 for the parts outside the CDR3, the full variable domain is EPEVTQTPSHQVTQMGQEVILRCVPISNHLYFYWYRQILGQKVEFLVSFYNNEISEKSEIFDDQFSVERPDGSNFTLKIRSTKLEDSAMYFCASRPSPTGITGELFFGEGSRLTVL.

This clone was counted only a few times. This chain links TRBV27 with TRBJ2-1; D gene ambiguous. Trimming took off 6 bases at V and 0 bases at J, with 12 bases between the two ends. CDR1 MNHEY and CDR2 SMNVEV come from the germline V gene (reference sequence). The CDR3 sequence is 15 residues long. The CDR3 loop is CASRPERSSYNEQFF. CDR3 coding DNA: TGTGCCAGCAGACCTGAGAGATCCTCCTACAATGAGCAGTTCTTC.

The V and J genes are TRBV2 and TRBJ1-4; TRBD1 matches 7 bases. Germline-derived CDR1 and CDR2 are SNHLY and FYNNEI. The J segment lost 0 bases and the V segment lost 6 bases, leaving 4 bases of the junction unmatched. This CDR3 has 15 residues. DNA for the CDR3: TGTGCCAGCAGGATACAGGGGTCAACTAATGAAAAACTGTTTTTT. As protein: CASRIQGSTNEKLFF. The full variable domain, rest sourced from reference TRBV2 and TRBJ1-4, is EPEVTQTPSHQVTQMGQEVILRCVPISNHLYFYWYRQILGQKVEFLVSFYNNEISEKSEIFDDQFSVERPDGSNFTLKIRSTKLEDSAMYFCASRIQGSTNEKLFFGSGTQLSVL.

The V call is TRBV15, the J call TRBJ1-2, with 8 positions matching TRBD1. V was pared by 1 base and J by 3 bases, with 10 bases of the junction left unmatched. CDR3 length equals 17 residues. Germline values: CDR1 LNHNV, CDR2 YYDKDF (reference sequence). CDR3 DNA sequence: TGTGCCACCAGCAGAGTCCTTTTAGGACAGGGAGACTATGGCTACACCTTC. As protein: CATSRVLLGQGDYGYTF.

The rearrangement uses TRBV28 and TRBJ2-3; weak D call: TRBD2 (7 bases). This CDR3 has 17 residues. Germline V gene lookup returns CDR1 MDHEN and CDR2 SYDVKM. V was trimmed by 4 bases and J by 5 bases, leaving 22 bases between them. CDR3: CASSSPLGGGRGDTQYF. In nucleotides, the CDR3 is TGTGCCAGCAGTTCACCCCTAGGGGGGGGAAGGGGAGATACGCAGTATTTT.

This clone appeared once. The V gene is TRBV7-8, the J gene TRBJ1-2; D perhaps matches TRBD1 (5 bases). Trimming stripped 4 bases from V and 3 bases from J, with 12 bases between. Germline CDR1 and CDR2: SGHVS and FQNEAQ. The CDR3 contains 14 residues. The CDR3 sequence: CASSSGTSHYGYTF. The CDR3 DNA reads TGTGCCAGCAGCTCGGGGACTTCTCACTATGGCTACACCTTC.

The chain couples TRBV9 to TRBJ2-7; weak D call: TRBD1 (5 bases). Trimming shortened V by 4 bases and J by 6 bases, and 20 bases separated the two germline ends. Germline V gives CDR1 SGDLS, CDR2 YYNGEE. This CDR3 region has 15 residues. The chain's CDR3 is CASSPRPGWGLEQYF. The CDR3, as DNA: TGTGCCAGCAGCCCCCGACCTGGGTGGGGCCTCGAGCAGTACTTC.